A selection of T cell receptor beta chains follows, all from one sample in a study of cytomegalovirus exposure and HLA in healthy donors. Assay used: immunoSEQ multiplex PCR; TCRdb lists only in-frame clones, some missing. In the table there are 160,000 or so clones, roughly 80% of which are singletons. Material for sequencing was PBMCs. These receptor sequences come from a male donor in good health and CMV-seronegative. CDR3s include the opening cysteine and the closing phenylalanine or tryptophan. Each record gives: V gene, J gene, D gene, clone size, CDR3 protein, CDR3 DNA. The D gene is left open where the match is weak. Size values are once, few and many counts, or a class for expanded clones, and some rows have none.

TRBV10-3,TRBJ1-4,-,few,CAISESGRSSATNEKLFF,TGTGCCATCAGTGAGTCAGGGAGGAGTTCAGCAACTAATGAAAAACTGTTTTTT
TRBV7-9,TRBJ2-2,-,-,CASSWSGLPTGELFF,TGTGCCAGCAGCTGGTCAGGGCTTCCTACCGGGGAGCTGTTTTTT
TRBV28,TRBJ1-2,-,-,CASSSGRGGYGYTF,TGTGCCAGCAGCTCCGGGAGGGGGGGGTATGGCTACACCTTC
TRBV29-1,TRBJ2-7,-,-,CSVEGGLGSYEQYF,TGCAGCGTTGAAGGGGGCCTCGGGTCCTACGAGCAGTACTTC
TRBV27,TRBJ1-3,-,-,CASSLSGAKGNTIYF,TGTGCCAGCAGTTTATCAGGGGCGAAGGGAAACACCATATATTTT
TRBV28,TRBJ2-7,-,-,CASSLTRDRSSYEQYF,TGTGCCAGCAGTCTAACGCGGGACAGAAGCTCCTACGAGCAGTACTTC
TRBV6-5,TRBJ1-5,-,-,CASSYQGGNQPQHF,TGTGCCAGCAGTTATCAGGGTGGCAATCAGCCCCAGCATTTT
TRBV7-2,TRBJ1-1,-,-,CASSSRLSAGRTEAFF,TGTGCCAGCAGCTCGAGGTTGTCTGCCGGTCGGACTGAAGCTTTCTTT
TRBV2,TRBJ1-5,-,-,CASSRQVGNQPQHF,TGTGCCAGCAGCCGACAGGTTGGCAATCAGCCCCAGCATTTT
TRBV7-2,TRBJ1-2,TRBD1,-,CASSPRQGGYGYTF,TGTGCCAGCAGCCCTCGACAGGGGGGCTATGGCTACACCTTC
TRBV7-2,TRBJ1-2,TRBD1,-,CASSPGQGANYGYTF,TGTGCCAGCAGTCCGGGACAGGGGGCTAACTATGGCTACACCTTC
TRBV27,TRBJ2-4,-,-,CASSGGLLQYF,TGTGCCAGCAGTGGGGGACTCCTTCAGTACTTC
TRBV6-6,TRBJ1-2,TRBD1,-,CASSHGQGHGYTF,TGTGCCAGCAGCCATGGACAGGGTCATGGCTACACCTTC
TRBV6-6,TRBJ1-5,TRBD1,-,CASIQGAWNQPQHF,TGTGCCAGCATTCAGGGGGCTTGGAATCAGCCCCAGCATTTT
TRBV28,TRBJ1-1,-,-,CGSRLDTEAFF,TGTGGTTCCAGACTGGACACTGAAGCTTTCTTT
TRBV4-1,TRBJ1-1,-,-,CASSQAGGMNTEAFF,TGCGCCAGCAGCCAAGCCGGCGGAATGAACACTGAAGCTTTCTTT
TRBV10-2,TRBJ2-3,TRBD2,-,CASSSTSGRADTQYF,TGCGCCAGCAGTAGTACTAGCGGGAGAGCAGATACGCAGTATTTT
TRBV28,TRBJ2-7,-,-,CASSPGVSGSYEQYF,TGTGCCAGCAGTCCTGGGGTGAGCGGCTCCTACGAGCAGTACTTC
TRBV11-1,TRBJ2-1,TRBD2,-,CASSLGRVGLAEYNEQFF,TGTGCCAGCAGCTTGGGGCGAGTCGGACTAGCAGAGTACAATGAGCAGTTCTTC
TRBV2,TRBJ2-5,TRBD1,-,CASSSDRGGQETQYF,TGTGCCAGCAGTTCGGACAGGGGAGGGCAAGAGACCCAGTACTTC
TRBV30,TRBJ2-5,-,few,CAYSGGKETQYF,TGTGCCTACTCTGGCGGCAAAGAGACCCAGTACTTC
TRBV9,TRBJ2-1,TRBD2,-,CASSVWREGPNEQFF,TGTGCCAGCAGCGTATGGCGGGAGGGCCCAAATGAGCAGTTCTTC
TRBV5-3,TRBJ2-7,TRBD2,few,CARSVNRGRTSGRGVEGSYEQYF,TGTGCCAGAAGCGTTAACAGGGGGCGCACTAGCGGGAGAGGCGTCGAAGGCTCCTACGAGCAGTACTTC
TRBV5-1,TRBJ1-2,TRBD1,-,CASSSTGTANYGYTF,TGCGCCAGCAGCTCGACCGGGACAGCTAACTATGGCTACACCTTC
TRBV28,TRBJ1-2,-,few,CASSYLFESGYTF,TGTGCCAGCAGCTACCTTTTTGAGTCCGGCTACACCTTC
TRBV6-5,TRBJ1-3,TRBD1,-,CASSLTGGNSGNTIYF,TGTGCCAGCAGTTTGACAGGGGGCAACTCTGGAAACACCATATATTTT
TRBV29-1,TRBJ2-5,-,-,CSALSQIGAETQYF,TGCAGCGCCTTGAGCCAGATAGGGGCGGAGACCCAGTACTTC
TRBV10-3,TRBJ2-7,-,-,CAISTTRVLDSYEQYF,TGTGCCATCAGTACAACCCGGGTCCTCGACTCCTACGAGCAGTACTTC